A single sample is the source of the 26 T cell receptor beta chains below, sequenced in a study of T cell changes during pregnancy in multiple sclerosis. Profiled with immunoSEQ multiplex PCR; TCRdb holds only in-frame clones, not every one. Seen here are about 21,000 clones, roughly 90% observed once, and the top ten hold more than 0.6%. Sequences were derived from CD4+ T cells from peripheral blood mononuclear cells, sampled in the third trimester of pregnancy. The source is a female donor with multiple sclerosis, enrolled in a pregnancy study.

The CDR3 spells CASSLSPGQSSYNEQFF. CDR3 in DNA: TGTGCCAGCAGCCTGTCCCCGGGACAGAGCTCCTACAATGAGCAGTTCTTC. The chain combines TRBV11-2 with TRBJ2-1; TRBD1 matches 7 bases. The J segment lost 0 bases and the V segment lost 5 bases, leaving 10 bases of the junction unmatched. This CDR3 has 17 residues. Germline V gene lookup returns CDR1 SGHAT and CDR2 FQNNGV. The variable domain in full, with the rest retrieved from reference TRBV11-2 and TRBJ2-1, is EAGVAQSPRYKIIEKRQSVAFWCNPISGHATLYWYQQILGQGPKLLIQFQNNGVVDDSQLPKDRFSAERLKGVDSTLKIQPAKLEDSAVYLCASSLSPGQSSYNEQFFGPGTRLTVL.

The V and J genes are TRBV9 and TRBJ2-7; D may be TRBD2 (5 bases). V lost 6 bases to trimming and J lost 6 bases, with 19 bases between them. CDR1 and CDR2 (germline): SGDLS, YYNGEE. This CDR3 region has 14 residues. This CDR3 is CASTRQAEVGEQYF. The CDR3, as DNA: TGTGCCAGCACCCGGCAAGCGGAGGTTGGCGAGCAGTACTTC.

The chain joins TRBV7-2 to TRBJ1-5, with D maybe TRBD1 (5 bases). This CDR3 has 15 residues. Trimming removed 1 base from V and 6 bases from J, with 13 bases in between. Germline CDR1 SGHTA, CDR2 FQGNSA. This chain's CDR3 is CASSLEAGRSQPQHF. As DNA, the CDR3 is TGTGCCAGCAGCTTAGAGGCAGGGCGTAGTCAGCCCCAGCATTTT.

CDR3 loop: CASSSGGLRETQYF. The CDR3, as DNA: TGTGCCAGCAGTAGCGGGGGCCTAAGGGAGACCCAGTACTTC. J is TRBJ2-5 and V is TRBV7-9, with 9 bases aligning to TRBD2. V was pared by 6 bases and J by 5 bases, with 7 bases of the junction left unmatched. The CDR3 length is 14 residues. Germline V gene data show CDR1 as SEHNR and CDR2 as FQNEAQ (reference sequence). The variable domain in full, with the rest retrieved from reference TRBV7-9 and TRBJ2-5, is DTGVSQNPRHKITKRGQNVTFRCDPISEHNRLYWYRQTLGQGPEFLTYFQNEAQLEKSRLLSDRFSAERPKGSFSTLEIQRTEQGDSAMYLCASSSGGLRETQYFGPGTRLLVL.

V is TRBV7-2 and J is TRBJ2-7; D may be TRBD1 (6 bases). Looked up from germline, CDR1 is SGHTA and CDR2 is FQGNSA. Between the trimmed V and J ends, which lost 2 bases and 7 bases, there was a span of 15 bases. This CDR3 has 14 residues. This CDR3 reads CASSLFARGGEQYF. In DNA, the CDR3 is TGTGCCAGCAGCTTATTTGCCAGGGGTGGAGAGCAGTACTTC.

V is TRBV5-6 and J is TRBJ1-4; 7 bases align to TRBD1. The CDR3 is 15 amino acids. The trim removed 4 bases at V and 3 bases at J, leaving 6 bases unmatched. Per germline, CDR1 SGHDT and CDR2 YYEEEE. Written as DNA, the CDR3 is TGTGCCAGCAGCCTCCTAACAGGGGCTAATGAAAAACTGTTTTTT. Amino acids: CASSLLTGANEKLFF.

This sequence joins TRBV7-9 and TRBJ2-7; the match to TRBD1 covers 8 bases. The CDR3 has 15 residues. Germline trimming cut 3 bases from V and 3 bases from J; bases unmatched to any gene: 7. Per germline, CDR1 SEHNR and CDR2 FQNEAQ (reference sequence). The CDR3 DNA reads as TGTGCCAGCAGCTTCGAGGCAGGGGGCGTCTACGAGCAGTACTTC. This sequence encodes CASSFEAGGVYEQYF.

This clone was counted a single time. This chain connects TRBV2 to TRBJ1-6; 7 bases are a match to TRBD1. The J segment lost 8 bases and the V segment lost 11 bases, leaving 9 bases of the junction unmatched. The germline V gene has CDR1 SNHLY and CDR2 FYNNEI. The CDR3 runs to 13 residues. The CDR3 nucleotides read TGTGCCGGAAGACAGGGCCCGGATTCACCCCTCCACTTT. Translation gives CAGRQGPDSPLHF.

The chain couples TRBV18 to TRBJ1-1; D perhaps matches TRBD1 (5 bases). Germline loops: CDR1 KGHSH, CDR2 LQKENI. With 2 bases removed from V and 7 bases from J, the gap between germline ends came to 14 bases. This CDR3 comprises 14 residues. The DNA for the CDR3 is TGTGCCAGCTCACCAATAGGGGCTCCTCATGAAGCTTTCTTT. Residues: CASSPIGAPHEAFF.

The rearrangement links TRBV7-9 to TRBJ2-1, with 10 bases that match TRBD1. The length of the CDR3 is 14 residues. Germline assignment: CDR1 SEHNR and CDR2 FQNEAQ (reference sequence). Germline trimming cut 6 bases from V and 5 bases from J; bases unmatched to any gene: 4. This CDR3 is CASSLGTGDNEQFF. The CDR3 coding sequence is TGTGCCAGCAGTCTCGGGACAGGGGACAATGAGCAGTTCTTC.

The chain joins TRBV5-6 to TRBJ1-4; 9 nucleotides line up with TRBD1. V trimming: 1 base; J trimming: 5 bases; junction bases outside the gene matches: 0. The CDR3 contains 14 residues. CDR1 is SGHDT, CDR2 YYEEEE, per germline. The CDR3 here is CASSLTGGNEKLFF. The CDR3 DNA reads as TGTGCCAGCAGCTTGACAGGGGGCAATGAAAAACTGTTTTTT.

This rearrangement joins TRBV9 to TRBJ2-7; no definite D call. The CDR3 spans 13 residues. CDR1 is SGDLS and CDR2 is YYNGEE in the germline V gene. V was shortened by 0 bases and J by 0 bases, with 4 bases between the two germline ends. CDR3 sequence: CASSVDHSYEQYF. The CDR3, as DNA: TGTGCCAGCAGCGTAGATCACTCCTACGAGCAGTACTTC.

The V call is TRBV19, the J call TRBJ1-2; 7 bases line up with TRBD1. With 6 bases clipped from V and 4 bases from J, the junction kept 5 bases outside the gene matches. The germline V gene has CDR1 LNHDA and CDR2 SQIVND (reference sequence). The CDR3 has 13 amino acids. The CDR3 spells CASSMTGSYGYTF. Here the CDR3 DNA reads TGTGCCAGTAGCATGACAGGGAGCTATGGCTACACCTTC.

V usage is TRBV15 and J usage is TRBJ1-3; tentative D call: TRBD1 (6 bases). Trimming cost V 2 bases and J 4 bases, with 9 bases left between them. CDR3 size: 14 residues. The germline V gene has CDR1 LNHNV and CDR2 YYDKDF (reference sequence). The CDR3 spells CATSRWTAGNTIYF. As DNA, the CDR3 is TGTGCCACCAGCAGATGGACAGCCGGAAACACCATATATTTT.

The chain couples TRBV28 to TRBJ1-4; D call uncertain. V was trimmed by 2 bases and J by 8 bases, leaving 18 bases between them. This CDR3 contains 16 residues. The germline V gene has CDR1 MDHEN and CDR2 SYDVKM. The CDR3 spells CASSLSFSEFREKLFF. The CDR3 bases are TGTGCCAGCAGTTTAAGTTTCTCGGAGTTTCGGGAAAAACTGTTTTTT.

This chain joins TRBV28 and TRBJ1-4; TRBD1 matches 8 bases. Germline V gives CDR1 MDHEN, CDR2 SYDVKM. V lost 5 bases, J lost 8 bases, and 7 bases stayed unmatched. The CDR3 spans 14 residues. Here the CDR3 DNA reads TGTGCCAGCAGTCCGACAGGGGAAGGGGAAAAACTGTTTTTT. As protein: CASSPTGEGEKLFF. Variable domain in full (rest from reference TRBV28 and TRBJ1-4): DVKVTQSSRYLVKRTGEKVFLECVQDMDHENMFWYRQDPGLGLRLIYFSYDVKMKEKGDIPEGYSVSREKKERFSLILESASTNQTSMYLCASSPTGEGEKLFFGSGTQLSVL.

The chain uses TRBV18 and TRBJ2-1; tentatively, D is TRBD1 (5 bases). Germline CDR1 reads KGHSH; CDR2 reads LQKENI. V was pared by 3 bases and J by 2 bases, with 11 bases between. The CDR3 covers 15 residues. DNA for the CDR3: TGTGCCAGCTCACCTGGGGCATCTCCCTACAATGAGCAGTTCTTC. Translating gives CASSPGASPYNEQFF.

The gene calls are TRBV4-3 and TRBJ1-6, with 8 bases lining up with TRBD1. V lost 1 base and J lost 1; bases outside the gene matches: 9. The CDR3 loop spans 19 amino acids. Germline V lookup: CDR1 LGHNA, CDR2 YSLEER. The CDR3 nucleotides read TGCGCCAGCAGCCAAGGGGCCAGGGGGCTAGGATCCTATAATTCACCCCTCCACTTT. The encoded protein is CASSQGARGLGSYNSPLHF.

The chain couples TRBV7-3 to TRBJ2-1; TRBD1 matches 7 bases. The CDR3 covers 13 residues. CDR1 SGHTA and CDR2 FQGTGA come from the germline V gene. V was pared by 6 bases and J by 4 bases, with 3 bases of the junction left unmatched. Here the CDR3 reads CASSQTGYNEQFF. Written as DNA, the CDR3 is TGTGCCAGCAGTCAGACAGGGTACAATGAGCAGTTCTTC.

The genes are TRBV7-8 and TRBJ1-2; D is possibly TRBD1 (5 bases). The length of the CDR3 is 14 residues. Trimming took off 5 bases at V and 0 bases at J, with 10 bases between the two ends. Germline V lookup: CDR1 SGHVS, CDR2 FQNEAQ. The DNA for the CDR3 is TGTGCCAGCAGCGTCCAGGGCACTAACTATGGCTACACCTTC. Translated, it gives CASSVQGTNYGYTF.

J is TRBJ1-1 and V is TRBV5-1; D might be TRBD1 (5 bases). V dropped 3 bases and J dropped 8 bases, with 14 bases sitting between them. There are 13 residues in the CDR3. Germline values: CDR1 SGHRS, CDR2 YFSETQ. This CDR3 is CASSSQTGVEAFF. The CDR3 DNA follows: TGCGCCAGCAGCTCCCAGACGGGGGTCGAAGCTTTCTTT.

This chain uses TRBV5-6 with TRBJ2-5; tentatively, D is TRBD1 (5 bases). Germline assignment: CDR1 SGHDT and CDR2 YYEEEE. The V end was cut by 1 base, the J end by 2 bases, with 9 bases between. This CDR3 region has 14 residues. CDR3 sequence (DNA): TGTGCCAGCAGCTTGAAGGGGCAACAAGAGACCCAGTACTTC. Translating gives CASSLKGQQETQYF. Combining the CDR3 with reference TRBV5-6 and TRBJ2-5 gives the whole variable domain DAGVTQSPTHLIKTRGQQVTLRCSPKSGHDTVSWYQQALGQGPQFIFQYYEEEERQRGNFPDRFSGHQFPNYSSELNVNALLLGDSALYLCASSLKGQQETQYFGPGTRLLVL.

The V and J genes are TRBV5-1 and TRBJ1-2; D uncertain. This CDR3 spans 12 amino acids. Germline V gene lookup returns CDR1 SGHRS and CDR2 YFSETQ. V shed 2 bases and J shed 4 bases, with 6 bases lying between them. CDR3 sequence: CASSFDFYGYTF. As DNA, the CDR3 is TGCGCCAGCAGCTTTGACTTCTATGGCTACACCTTC.

In its sample, this clone was seen once. This chain links TRBV30 with TRBJ1-2; possible D gene TRBD1, 6 bases. This CDR3 is 12 amino acids long. Trimming stripped 2 bases from V and 8 bases from J, with 12 bases between. Looked up from germline, CDR1 is GTSNPN and CDR2 is SVGIG (reference sequence). The CDR3, as DNA: TGTGCCTGGAGTTCTGGGGGCCCAGGCTACACCTTC. Translated: CAWSSGGPGYTF.

CDR3 bases: TGTGCCAGCAGCTTAGGGGTGCCGGGGAGCCGGGAAAAACTGTTTTTT. It is translated as CASSLGVPGSREKLFF. The chain combines TRBV7-9 with TRBJ1-4; D unresolved. CDR1 is SEHNR and CDR2 is FQNEAQ in the germline V gene (reference sequence). With 1 base removed from V and 8 bases from J, the gap between germline ends came to 17 bases. This CDR3 contains 16 residues.

The rearrangement uses TRBV5-1 and TRBJ2-7; 10 bases map to TRBD2. The J segment lost 3 bases and the V segment lost 9 bases, leaving 9 bases of the junction unmatched. Germline V gives CDR1 SGHRS, CDR2 YFSETQ. This CDR3 has 14 residues. CDR3 in DNA: TGCGCCACCTCGCCAACTAGCGGGGTCTACGAGCAGTACTTC. It is translated as CATSPTSGVYEQYF.